These T cell receptor beta chains were read from a single sample in a study of human T cells and chemical hapten exposure. TCRdb recomputed calls from the RACE reads with MiXCR, one row per CDR3 protein. The sample lists more than 300,000 distinct CDR3 sequences, 4.5% to 6% seen once, with just over 2.5% in the top ten. This specimen consisted of whole blood, obtained in connection with sensitization to the hapten diphenylcyclopropenone (DPC). The receptor set was obtained from a woman aged 50 to 60 with alopecia areata. Some clones in this sample may be carry-over from other donors' samples. Each CDR3 is given with its conserved first and last residue. The order of the fields is V gene, J gene, clone size, CDR3 protein. For some rows the clone size is stated as once, few or many, or as a class when expanded; others skip it.

TRBV27	TRBJ2-7	many	CASNGEQYF
TRBV7-9	TRBJ1-5	many	CASSRDRQPQHF
TRBV6-5	TRBJ1-1	many	CASSSPTRNTEAFF
TRBV2	TRBJ2-7	.	CASSRRTIEQYF
TRBV3-1	TRBJ2-7	.	CASSQDGYAYEQYF
TRBV7-9	TRBJ2-1	few	CASSPYAQRSSYNEQFF
TRBV19	TRBJ1-2	.	CASSITPLPGGYTF
TRBV12-3/TRBV12-4	TRBJ2-1	many	CASTPESGMNNEQFF
TRBV13	TRBJ1-6	few	CASSSRGQTTYNSPLHF
TRBV24-1	TRBJ2-2	many	CATSDAPGQGTGELFF
TRBV5-6	TRBJ1-5	many	CASSNTGSNQPQHF
TRBV28	TRBJ2-7	few	CASSSFNGGEQYF
TRBV6-6	TRBJ2-1	many	CASSYLPRLPYNEQFF
TRBV20-1	TRBJ2-1	.	CSADRLAGGYEQFF
TRBV12-3/TRBV12-4	TRBJ2-2	few	CASSLSTNTGELFF
TRBV29-1	TRBJ1-2	few	CSVDRGAYTF
TRBV28	TRBJ2-6	many	CASSPSGASGANVLTF
TRBV5-6	TRBJ1-2	many	CASSSTTGDYGYTF
TRBV20-1	TRBJ2-7	many	CSARKQGDEQYF
TRBV6-5	TRBJ1-1	few	CASSSRPGTNTEAFF
TRBV12-3/TRBV12-4	TRBJ2-7	many	CASSLSEWEQYF
TRBV30	TRBJ1-2	.	CAWSGGGAYGYTF
TRBV25-1	TRBJ1-2	many	CASSEAGQNYGYTF
TRBV20-1	TRBJ2-6	.	CSARDRARPGANVLTF